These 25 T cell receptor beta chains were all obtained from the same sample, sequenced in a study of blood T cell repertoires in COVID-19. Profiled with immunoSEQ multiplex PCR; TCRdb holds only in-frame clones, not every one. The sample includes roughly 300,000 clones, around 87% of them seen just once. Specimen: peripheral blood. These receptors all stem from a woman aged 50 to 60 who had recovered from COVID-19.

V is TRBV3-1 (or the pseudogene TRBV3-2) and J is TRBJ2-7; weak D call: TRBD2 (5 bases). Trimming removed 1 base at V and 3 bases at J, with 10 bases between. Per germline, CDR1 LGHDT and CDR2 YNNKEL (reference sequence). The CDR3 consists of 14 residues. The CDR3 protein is CASSQGLGVYEQYF. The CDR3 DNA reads TGTGCCAGCAGCCAAGGTCTGGGAGTCTACGAGCAGTACTTC.

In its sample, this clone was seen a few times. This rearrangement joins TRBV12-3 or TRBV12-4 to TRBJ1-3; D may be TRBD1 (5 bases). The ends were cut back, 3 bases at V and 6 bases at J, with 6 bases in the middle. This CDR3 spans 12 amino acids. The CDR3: CASSFRANTIYF. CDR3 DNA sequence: TGTGCCAGCAGTTTCAGGGCAAACACCATATATTTT.

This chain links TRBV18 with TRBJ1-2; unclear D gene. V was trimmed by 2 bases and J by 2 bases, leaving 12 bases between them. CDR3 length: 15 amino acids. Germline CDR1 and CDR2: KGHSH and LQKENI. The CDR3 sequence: CASSPSGSKNYGYTF. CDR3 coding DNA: TGTGCCAGCTCACCAAGCGGGAGCAAAAACTATGGCTACACCTTC.

The CDR3 sequence: CASSAGQGNYGYTF. CDR3 nucleotides: TGTGCCAGCAGTGCGGGACAGGGGAACTATGGCTACACCTTC. The V call is TRBV28, the J call TRBJ1-2; 10 bases are shared with TRBD1. The germline CDR1 and CDR2 sequences are MDHEN and SYDVKM. The CDR3 has 14 residues. J gave up 2 bases and V 5 bases, and 2 bases lay outside the gene matches.

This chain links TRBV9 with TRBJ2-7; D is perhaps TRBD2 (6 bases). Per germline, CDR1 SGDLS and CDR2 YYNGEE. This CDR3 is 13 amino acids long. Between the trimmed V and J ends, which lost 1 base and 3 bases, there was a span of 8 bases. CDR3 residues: CASSVRAGYEQYF. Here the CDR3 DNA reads TGTGCCAGCAGCGTAAGAGCGGGCTACGAGCAGTACTTC.

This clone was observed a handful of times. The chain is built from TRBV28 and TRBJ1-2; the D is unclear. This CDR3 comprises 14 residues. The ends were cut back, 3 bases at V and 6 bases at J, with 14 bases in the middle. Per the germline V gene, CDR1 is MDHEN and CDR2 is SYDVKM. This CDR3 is CASSFFPASDGYTF. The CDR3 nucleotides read TGTGCCAGCAGTTTCTTCCCCGCTTCGGATGGCTACACCTTC.

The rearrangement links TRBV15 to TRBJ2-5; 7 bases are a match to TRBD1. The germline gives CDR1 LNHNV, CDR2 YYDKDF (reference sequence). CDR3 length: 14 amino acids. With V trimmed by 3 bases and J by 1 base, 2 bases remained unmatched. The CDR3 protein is CATSSNRGQETQYF. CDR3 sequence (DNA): TGTGCCACCAGCAGCAACAGGGGCCAAGAGACCCAGTACTTC.

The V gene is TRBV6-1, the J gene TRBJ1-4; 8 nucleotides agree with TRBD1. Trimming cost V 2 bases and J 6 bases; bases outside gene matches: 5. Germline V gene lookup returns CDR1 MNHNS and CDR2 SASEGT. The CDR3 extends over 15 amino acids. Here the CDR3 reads CASSENRGIDEKLFF. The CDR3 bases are TGTGCCAGCAGTGAAAACAGGGGGATTGATGAAAAACTGTTTTTT.

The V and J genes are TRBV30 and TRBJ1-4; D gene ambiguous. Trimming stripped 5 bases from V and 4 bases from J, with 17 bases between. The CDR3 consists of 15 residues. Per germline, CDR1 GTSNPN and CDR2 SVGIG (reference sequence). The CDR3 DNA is TGTGCCTGGGGTGGAGGCCAGTGGGGTAATGAAAAACTGTTTTTT. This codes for CAWGGGQWGNEKLFF. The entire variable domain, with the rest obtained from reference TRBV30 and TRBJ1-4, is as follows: SQTIHQWPATLVQPVGSPLSLECTVEGTSNPNLYWYRQAAGRGLQLLFYSVGIGQISSEVPQNLSASRPQDRQFILSSKKLLLSDSGFYLCAWGGGQWGNEKLFFGSGTQLSVL.

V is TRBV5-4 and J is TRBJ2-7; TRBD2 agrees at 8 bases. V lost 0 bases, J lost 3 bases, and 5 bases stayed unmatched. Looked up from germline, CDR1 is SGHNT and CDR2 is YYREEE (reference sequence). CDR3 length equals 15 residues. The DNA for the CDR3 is TGTGCCAGCAGCTTGGGGACTAGCTTGGTCTACGAGCAGTACTTC. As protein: CASSLGTSLVYEQYF.

The CDR3 DNA sequence: TGTGCCAGCAGCAAAGTGAAGCGACAGGGCTCAAAAAGACCCTACGGGTTTTACGAGCAGTACTTC. It encodes CASSKVKRQGSKRPYGFYEQYF. This chain connects TRBV21-1 to TRBJ2-7; the DNA was not compared with TRBD1, the D call given in the table. TRBV21-1 is a pseudogene segment. This CDR3 has 22 amino acids.

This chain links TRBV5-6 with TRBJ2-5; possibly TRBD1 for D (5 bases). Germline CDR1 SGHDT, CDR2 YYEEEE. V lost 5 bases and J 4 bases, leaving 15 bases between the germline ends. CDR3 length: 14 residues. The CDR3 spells CASRRVRGPETQYF. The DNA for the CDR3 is TGTGCCAGCAGACGGGTAAGGGGCCCAGAGACCCAGTACTTC.

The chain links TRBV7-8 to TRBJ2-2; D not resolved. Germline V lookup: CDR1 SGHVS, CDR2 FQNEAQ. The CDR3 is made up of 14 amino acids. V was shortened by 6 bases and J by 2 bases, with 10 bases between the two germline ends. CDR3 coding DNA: TGTGCCAGCAGGTCGACACTTAACACCGGGGAGCTGTTTTTT. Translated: CASRSTLNTGELFF.

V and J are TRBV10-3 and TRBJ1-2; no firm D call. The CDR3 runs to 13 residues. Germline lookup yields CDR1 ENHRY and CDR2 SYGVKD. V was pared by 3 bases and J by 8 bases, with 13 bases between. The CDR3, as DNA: TGTGCCATCAGTGACTTCACCTCGGGGGGCTACACCTTC. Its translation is CAISDFTSGGYTF.

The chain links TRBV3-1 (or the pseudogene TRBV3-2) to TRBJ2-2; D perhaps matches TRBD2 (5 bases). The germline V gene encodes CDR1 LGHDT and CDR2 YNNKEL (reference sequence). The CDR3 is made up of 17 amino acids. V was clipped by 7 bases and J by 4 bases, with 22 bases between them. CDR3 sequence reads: CASNHRTTGSTTGELFF. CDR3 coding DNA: TGTGCCAGCAACCATCGGACCACGGGGTCGACCACCGGGGAGCTGTTTTTT.

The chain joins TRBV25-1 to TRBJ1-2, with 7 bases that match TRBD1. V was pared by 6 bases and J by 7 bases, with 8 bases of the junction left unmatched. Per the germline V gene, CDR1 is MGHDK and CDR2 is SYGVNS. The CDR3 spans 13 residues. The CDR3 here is CASRRQGVSGYTF. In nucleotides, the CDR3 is TGTGCCAGCAGGCGACAGGGAGTGAGTGGCTACACCTTC.

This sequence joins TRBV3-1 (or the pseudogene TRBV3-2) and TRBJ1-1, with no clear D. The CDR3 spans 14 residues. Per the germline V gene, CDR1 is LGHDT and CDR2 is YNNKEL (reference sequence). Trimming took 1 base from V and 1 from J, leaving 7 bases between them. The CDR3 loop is CASSQGLQNTEAFF. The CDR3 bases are TGTGCCAGCAGCCAAGGTTTACAGAACACTGAAGCTTTCTTT.

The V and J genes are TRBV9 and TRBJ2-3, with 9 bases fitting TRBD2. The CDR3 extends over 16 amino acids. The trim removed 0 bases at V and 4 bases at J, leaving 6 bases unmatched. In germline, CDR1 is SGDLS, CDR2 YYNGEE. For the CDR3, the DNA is TGTGCCAGCAGCGTAGGTGGTAGCGGGAGCGCAGATACGCAGTATTTT. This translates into CASSVGGSGSADTQYF. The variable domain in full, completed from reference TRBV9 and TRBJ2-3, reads DSGVTQTPKHLITATGQRVTLRCSPRSGDLSVYWYQQSLDQGLQFLIQYYNGEERAKGNILERFSAQQFPDLHSELNLSSLELGDSALYFCASSVGGSGSADTQYFGPGTRLTVL.

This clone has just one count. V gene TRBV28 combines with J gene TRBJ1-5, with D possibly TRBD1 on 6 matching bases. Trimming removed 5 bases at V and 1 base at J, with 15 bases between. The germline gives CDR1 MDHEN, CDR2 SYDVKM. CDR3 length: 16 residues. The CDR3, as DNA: TGTGCCAGCAGTCCGCGGACAGAATTCAGCAATCAGCCCCAGCATTTT. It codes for CASSPRTEFSNQPQHF. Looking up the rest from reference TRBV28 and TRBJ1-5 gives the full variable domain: DVKVTQSSRYLVKRTGEKVFLECVQDMDHENMFWYRQDPGLGLRLIYFSYDVKMKEKGDIPEGYSVSREKKERFSLILESASTNQTSMYLCASSPRTEFSNQPQHFGDGTRLSIL.

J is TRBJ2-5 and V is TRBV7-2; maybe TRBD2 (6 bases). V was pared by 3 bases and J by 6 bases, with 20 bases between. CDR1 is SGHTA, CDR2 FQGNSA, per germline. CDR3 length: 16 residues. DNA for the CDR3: TGTGCCAGCAGCTTCCAGAACAACGCTGGGGGGAAGACCCAGTACTTC. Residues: CASSFQNNAGGKTQYF.

CDR3 coding DNA: TGCGCCAGCAGCCAAGAAACCACCGGGACTAGCGGGGGGAATGAGCAGTTCTTC. It codes for CASSQETTGTSGGNEQFF. The chain is built from TRBV4-3 and TRBJ2-1; 15 bases are a match to TRBD2. The junction had 7 bases not matched to a gene; V was cut back by 0 bases and J by 7 bases. Germline-derived CDR1 and CDR2 are LGHNA and YSLEER. This CDR3 has 18 amino acids.

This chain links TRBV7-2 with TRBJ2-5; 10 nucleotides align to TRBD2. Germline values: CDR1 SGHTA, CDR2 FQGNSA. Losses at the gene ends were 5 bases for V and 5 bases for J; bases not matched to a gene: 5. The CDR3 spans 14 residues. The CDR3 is CASSVSGGAETQYF. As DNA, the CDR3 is TGTGCCAGCAGCGTAAGCGGGGGGGCTGAGACCCAGTACTTC.

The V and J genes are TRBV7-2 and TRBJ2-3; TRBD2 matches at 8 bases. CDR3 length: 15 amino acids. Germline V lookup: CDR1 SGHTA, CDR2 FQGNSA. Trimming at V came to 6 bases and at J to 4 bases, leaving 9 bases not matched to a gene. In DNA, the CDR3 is TGTGCCAGCAGATCGGGACTAGAGGGCTCAGATACGCAGTATTTT. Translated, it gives CASRSGLEGSDTQYF.

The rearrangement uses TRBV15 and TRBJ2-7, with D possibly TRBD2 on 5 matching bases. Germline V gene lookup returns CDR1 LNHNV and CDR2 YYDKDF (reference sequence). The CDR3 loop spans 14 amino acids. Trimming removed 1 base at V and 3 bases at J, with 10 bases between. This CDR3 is CATSRVDGVYEQYF. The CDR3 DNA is TGTGCCACCAGCAGAGTCGACGGGGTCTACGAGCAGTACTTC.

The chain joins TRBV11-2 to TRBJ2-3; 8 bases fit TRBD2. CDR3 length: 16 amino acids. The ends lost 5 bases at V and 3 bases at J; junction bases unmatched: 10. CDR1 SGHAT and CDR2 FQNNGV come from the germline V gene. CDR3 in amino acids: CASSPPSGRQTDTQYF. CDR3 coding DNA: TGTGCCAGCAGCCCCCCGAGCGGGAGACAGACAGATACGCAGTATTTT.